The 30 T cell receptor beta chains listed next were all sequenced from one sample in a study of T-cell memory formation after mild COVID-19 (dated by TCRdb to 2020 to 2022). Library generation was performed with 5' RACE. Sequencer: Illumina NovaSeq 6000. TCRdb redid the processing of the public reads, applying fastp at Q25 and MiXCR, and retained in-frame beta chains. Here each entry gathers all rows of one CDR3 protein and keeps the most common genes and DNA. The sample has 200,000 to 300,000 distinct CDR3 sequences on record, roughly 17% of them singletons. The ten most abundant clones make up roughly 21% of the sample. Material for sequencing was PBMCs or a T cell subset sorted from them (not recorded which). The source of these receptors is a young man who had mild COVID-19 (a few samples of this study predate the infection). The sample titles of this study are shuffled in the database, so cell type and time point are left out; the donor was told from shared clones.

In this sample, this clonotype turned up a few times. The V gene is TRBV10-3, the J gene TRBJ2-3, with a possible D match to TRBD1 (6 bases). Per germline, CDR1 ENHRY and CDR2 SYGVKD. V was shortened by 0 bases and J by 6 bases, with 13 bases between the two germline ends. The CDR3 contains 15 residues. CDR3 sequence (DNA): TGTGCCATCAGTGAGTCCGTCAGGGGAGCGGATACGCAGTATTTT. Translated, it gives CAISESVRGADTQYF.

The chain has TRBV5-5 and TRBJ2-3, with a tentative D call TRBD1 (6 bases). The V gene's germline CDR1 is SGHKS and CDR2 YYEKEE (reference sequence). V dropped 1 base and J dropped 4 bases, with 7 bases sitting between them. There are 13 residues in the CDR3. The CDR3 DNA reads as TGTGCCAGCAGCTTGAACAGGGCAGATACGCAGTATTTT. It encodes CASSLNRADTQYF. Complete variable domain (other parts from reference TRBV5-5 and TRBJ2-3): DAGVTQSPTHLIKTRGQQVTLRCSPISGHKSVSWYQQVLGQGPQFIFQYYEKEERGRGNFPDRFSARQFPNYSSELNVNALLLGDSALYLCASSLNRADTQYFGPGTRLTVL.

This clonotype was picked up a small number of times. The rearrangement links TRBV5-1 to TRBJ2-2; the D is unclear. Trimming took 6 bases from V and 0 from J, leaving 9 bases between them. There are 14 residues in the CDR3. Germline values: CDR1 SGHRS, CDR2 YFSETQ. DNA for the CDR3: TGCGCCAGCACTAAGGACCCGAACACCGGGGAGCTGTTTTTT. It is translated as CASTKDPNTGELFF.

The chain combines TRBV29-1 with TRBJ2-7; either TRBD1 or TRBD2 may supply D (5 bases each). The CDR3 totals 10 residues. The germline V and J ends were trimmed by 7 bases and 6 bases, with 10 bases remaining between them. CDR1 is SQVTM and CDR2 is ANQGSEA in the germline V gene. CDR3 residues: CSALGVEQYF. CDR3 bases: TGCAGCGCCTTGGGGGTCGAGCAGTACTTC.

This clonotype occurred a few times. The chain combines TRBV6-2 or TRBV6-3 with TRBJ2-5; TRBD1 matches at 10 bases. CDR1 MNHEY and CDR2 SVGEGT come from the germline V gene. Losses at the gene ends were 8 bases for V and 9 bases for J; bases not matched to a gene: 3. This CDR3 is built from 11 residues. In DNA, the CDR3 is TGTGCCAGCCGGGACAGGGGTGCCCAGTACTTC. Its protein is CASRDRGAQYF.

To note about this clonotype: A much larger clone lies a single base off, so this may be a read error. The V and J genes are TRBV5-1 and TRBJ2-1, with a weak D call TRBD2 (6 bases). CDR3 length: 12 residues. V lost 3 bases and J 7 bases, leaving 8 bases between the germline ends. Germline CDR1 is SGHRS and CDR2 is YFSETQ. CDR3 nucleotides: TGCGCCAGCAGCTGGGGGGATAATGAGCAGTTCTTC. Amino acids: CASSWGDNEQFF.

The chain links TRBV6-1 to TRBJ2-2; D perhaps matches TRBD1 (7 bases). This CDR3 has 14 amino acids. Trimming pared 2 bases from V and 6 bases from J, leaving 10 bases between. Germline loops: CDR1 MNHNS, CDR2 SASEGT. The chain's CDR3 is CASSERRGPGELFF. As DNA, the CDR3 is TGTGCCAGCAGTGAACGGAGGGGGCCCGGGGAGCTGTTTTTT.

The chain combines TRBV24-1 with TRBJ2-3; D possibly corresponds to TRBD2 (5 bases). CDR3 length: 10 amino acids. The germline CDR1 and CDR2 sequences are KGHDR and SFDVKD. V was pared by 12 bases and J by 11 bases, with 14 bases between. The CDR3 sequence: CAPRSGMQYF. CDR3 nucleotide sequence: TGTGCCCCCCGCTCGGGGATGCAGTATTTT.

This chain uses TRBV5-1 with TRBJ2-7; D ambiguous. The CDR3 loop spans 13 amino acids. The germline V gene has CDR1 SGHRS and CDR2 YFSETQ. The V and J ends lost 3 bases and 1 base respectively, with 8 bases between them. This CDR3 is CASSYDGSYEQYV. CDR3 DNA sequence: TGCGCCAGCAGCTACGACGGATCCTACGAGCAGTACGTC.

The rearrangement joins TRBV7-9 to TRBJ2-7, with 10 nucleotides matching TRBD1. Germline V lookup: CDR1 SEHNR, CDR2 FQNEAQ (reference sequence). The CDR3 sequence is 15 residues long. Trimming at V came to 4 bases and at J to 5 bases, leaving 8 bases not matched to a gene. Here the CDR3 reads CASSSSAGTGDEQYV. The CDR3 nucleotides read TGTGCCAGCAGCTCCTCCGCCGGGACAGGGGACGAGCAGTACGTC.

This chain connects TRBV12-3 or TRBV12-4 to TRBJ1-2, with D maybe TRBD1 (5 bases). The V end was cut by 5 bases, the J end by 10 bases, with 14 bases between. This CDR3 contains 12 residues. The CDR3 nucleotides read TGTGCCAGCAGTCATACAGGTTGGAACTACACCTTC. The encoded protein is CASSHTGWNYTF.

V and J are TRBV12-3 or TRBV12-4 and TRBJ1-6, with D possibly matching TRBD1 (6 bases). This CDR3 is built from 14 residues. Trimming pared 5 bases from V and 10 bases from J, leaving 15 bases between. The chain's CDR3 is CASSRQVGGSPLHF. CDR3 DNA: TGTGCCAGCAGTCGACAGGTTGGGGGATCACCCCTCCACTTT.

The chain has TRBV5-6 and TRBJ1-5; D not certain. This CDR3 spans 14 amino acids. V dropped 0 bases and J dropped 3 bases, with 7 bases sitting between them. The germline V gene has CDR1 SGHDT and CDR2 YYEEEE. The CDR3 bases are TGTGCCAGCAGCTTGGAGGCGAACAATCAGCCCCAGCATTTT. Its protein product is CASSLEANNQPQHF. Based on the CDR3 plus reference TRBV5-6 and TRBJ1-5, the full variable domain is DAGVTQSPTHLIKTRGQQVTLRCSPKSGHDTVSWYQQALGQGPQFIFQYYEEEERQRGNFPDRFSGHQFPNYSSELNVNALLLGDSALYLCASSLEANNQPQHFGDGTRLSIL.

The chain employs TRBV20-1 and TRBJ2-5; tentatively, D is TRBD2 (6 bases). The CDR3 runs 11 residues. Trimming cost V 5 bases and J 5 bases, with 9 bases left between them. From germline, CDR1 is DFQATT and CDR2 SNEGSKA (reference sequence). The CDR3 nucleotides are TGCAGTGCTGGGACTCTCGAGACCCAGTACTTC. This encodes CSAGTLETQYF.

This clonotype was detected a few times. The V gene is TRBV5-5, the J gene TRBJ2-7, with TRBD1 matching 7 bases. Germline loops: CDR1 SGHKS, CDR2 YYEKEE (reference sequence). The CDR3 runs 14 residues. V was clipped by 3 bases and J by 1 base; unmatched bases: 4. The CDR3 region is CASSWTGTSYEQYV. In DNA form, the CDR3 reads TGTGCCAGCAGCTGGACAGGTACTTCCTACGAGCAGTACGTC.

V usage is TRBV4-2 and J usage is TRBJ1-2; 9 positions match TRBD1. The ends lost 1 base at V and 5 bases at J; junction bases unmatched: 5. The CDR3 is 15 residues long. Germline V gene lookup returns CDR1 LGHNA and CDR2 YNFKEQ. The CDR3, as DNA: TGTGCCAGCAGCCAAGGGGACAGGGCCAGTTATGGCTACACCTTC. Translated, it gives CASSQGDRASYGYTF.

This clonotype was detected a few times. The chain carries TRBV7-2 and TRBJ2-3, with D unresolved. The V gene's germline CDR1 is SGHTA and CDR2 FQGNSA. This CDR3 has 12 residues. V was trimmed by 2 bases and J by 9 bases, leaving 9 bases between them. CDR3 sequence (DNA): TGTGCCAGCAGCTTATCCCTAACCACGCAGTATTTT. It translates to CASSLSLTTQYF.

In this sample, this clonotype turned up a few times. This chain uses TRBV6-1 with TRBJ2-7, with D possibly being TRBD1 (6 bases). The CDR3 sequence is 12 residues long. V lost 7 bases and J 3 bases, leaving 10 bases between the germline ends. Germline values: CDR1 MNHNS, CDR2 SASEGT. The CDR3 sequence is CASKETGYEQYF. The CDR3, as DNA: TGTGCCAGCAAGGAGACAGGCTACGAGCAGTACTTC.

The V call is TRBV6-2 or TRBV6-3, the J call TRBJ1-2, with 7 bases fitting TRBD1. This CDR3 has 13 residues. V lost 6 bases to trimming and J lost 9 bases; unmatched junction nucleotides: 10. Germline V gene lookup returns CDR1 MNHEY and CDR2 SVGEGT. CDR3: CASSPGQAFRYTF. The DNA of the CDR3 is TGTGCCAGCAGCCCCGGACAGGCATTTCGCTACACCTTC.

This chain joins TRBV20-1 and TRBJ2-5, with D tentatively TRBD2 (5 bases). The CDR3 consists of 13 residues. Germline V lookup: CDR1 DFQATT, CDR2 SNEGSKA (reference sequence). V dropped 3 bases and J dropped 1 base, with 9 bases sitting between them. This chain's CDR3 is CSASREAQETQYF. Here the CDR3 DNA reads TGCAGTGCTAGTCGGGAAGCCCAAGAGACCCAGTACTTC.

This clonotype has only a few counts. V gene TRBV12-3 or TRBV12-4 combines with J gene TRBJ2-5; D is uncertain. Trimming took 3 bases from V and 4 from J, leaving 9 bases between them. The CDR3 loop spans 13 amino acids. For the CDR3, the DNA is TGTGCCAGCAGTTTTACCTTACGAGAGACCCAGTACTTC. Translation gives CASSFTLRETQYF.

A few counts support this clonotype. This sequence joins TRBV29-1 and TRBJ2-1; D may be TRBD2 (7 bases). Germline V gene lookup returns CDR1 SQVTM and CDR2 ANQGSEA. Trimming pared 2 bases from V and 0 bases from J, leaving 14 bases between. The length of the CDR3 is 16 residues. In DNA, the CDR3 is TGCAGCGTTGAATGGGGAGGGGGGTTCTCCTACAATGAGCAGTTCTTC. It translates to CSVEWGGGFSYNEQFF.

This clonotype occurred a few times. The V call is TRBV5-1, the J call TRBJ2-5, with TRBD1 identical over 10 bases. The CDR3 extends over 14 amino acids. V shed 4 bases and J 4 bases; nucleotides not matched to a gene: 4. CDR1 and CDR2 (germline): SGHRS, YFSETQ. The CDR3 here is CASSNRDRGETQYF. The CDR3 DNA reads as TGCGCCAGCAGCAACCGGGACAGGGGAGAGACCCAGTACTTC.

V usage is TRBV7-2 and J usage is TRBJ1-6; 8 positions match TRBD1. The trim removed 3 bases at V and 5 bases at J, leaving 6 bases unmatched. The CDR3 contains 16 residues. Germline V gene data show CDR1 as SGHTA and CDR2 as FQGNSA. The CDR3 DNA reads TGTGCCAGCAGCTTCCTGACAGGGGCGGATAATTCACCCCTCCACTTT. Translated: CASSFLTGADNSPLHF.

There are a few counts of this clonotype. The CDR3 loop reads CASSEWGRETQYF. The CDR3 nucleotides read TGTGCCAGCAGTGAATGGGGGCGGGAGACCCAGTACTTC. The chain uses TRBV25-1 and TRBJ2-5; tentative D call: TRBD1 (6 bases). The CDR3 sequence is 13 residues long. Trimming removed 1 base at V and 5 bases at J, with 8 bases between. Germline lookup yields CDR1 MGHDK and CDR2 SYGVNS.

The rearrangement joins TRBV7-2 to TRBJ2-3; D is undetermined. Germline V gives CDR1 SGHTA, CDR2 FQGNSA. CDR3 length: 15 amino acids. V lost 1 base and J lost 2, with 10 bases in between. The CDR3 sequence is CASSLVPSPTDTQYF. The CDR3 DNA sequence: TGTGCCAGCAGCTTAGTCCCCAGCCCCACAGATACGCAGTATTTT.

This clonotype was recorded many times. The chain recombines TRBV5-1 with TRBJ2-1; possible D gene TRBD1, 6 bases. Germline lookup yields CDR1 SGHRS and CDR2 YFSETQ. Trimming removed 5 bases from V and 1 base from J, with 10 bases in between. The CDR3 contains 14 residues. The CDR3 is CASSSGESYNEQFF. CDR3 bases: TGCGCCAGCAGTTCAGGGGAGTCCTACAATGAGCAGTTCTTC. The full variable domain, in which reference TRBV5-1 and TRBJ2-1 provide the parts outside the CDR3, is KAGVTQTPRYLIKTRGQQVTLSCSPISGHRSVSWYQQTPGQGLQFLFEYFSETQRNKGNFPGRFSGRQFSNSRSEMNVSTLELGDSALYLCASSSGESYNEQFFGPGTRLTVL.

This clonotype has at least ten counts. The chain carries TRBV3-1 and TRBJ1-2; D unresolved. V was trimmed by 3 bases and J by 7 bases, leaving 15 bases between them. CDR1 and CDR2 (germline): LGHDT, YNNKEL (reference sequence). This CDR3 comprises 14 residues. CDR3 DNA: TGTGCCAGCAGCCATTGGGATCCTACTAGTGGCTACACCTTC. Translation gives CASSHWDPTSGYTF.

The chain is built from TRBV6-5 and TRBJ1-4; 9 nucleotides line up with TRBD1. The V segment lost 0 bases and the J segment 7 bases; nucleotides outside the gene matches: 6. The V gene's germline CDR1 is MNHEY and CDR2 SVGAGI. The CDR3 runs 16 residues. Here the CDR3 DNA reads TGTGCCAGCAGTTACTCTTCGGGGACAGGGTCTGAAAAACTGTTTTTT. Its translation: CASSYSSGTGSEKLFF.

This sequence joins TRBV18 and TRBJ2-2, with D possibly TRBD2 on 6 matching bases. The CDR3 is 16 residues long. Trimming pared 2 bases from V and 6 bases from J, leaving 16 bases between. Germline CDR1 reads KGHSH; CDR2 reads LQKENI. This chain's CDR3 is CASSPAGTRLAGELFF. The CDR3 nucleotides are TGTGCCAGCTCACCAGCGGGGACCAGGCTCGCCGGGGAGCTGTTTTTT.